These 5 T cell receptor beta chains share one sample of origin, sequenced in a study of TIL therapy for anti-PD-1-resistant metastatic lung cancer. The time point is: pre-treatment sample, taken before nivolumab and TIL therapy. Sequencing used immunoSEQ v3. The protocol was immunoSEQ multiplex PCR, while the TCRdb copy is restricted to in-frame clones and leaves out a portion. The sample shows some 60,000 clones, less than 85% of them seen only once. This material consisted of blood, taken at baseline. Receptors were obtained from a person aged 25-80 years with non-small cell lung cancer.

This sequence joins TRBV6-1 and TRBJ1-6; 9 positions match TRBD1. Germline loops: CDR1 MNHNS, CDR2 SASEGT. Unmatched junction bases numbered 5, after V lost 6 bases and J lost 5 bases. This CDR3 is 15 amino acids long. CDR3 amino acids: CASSQQGANNSPLHF. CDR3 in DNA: TGTGCCAGCAGCCAACAGGGGGCTAATAATTCACCCCTCCACTTT.

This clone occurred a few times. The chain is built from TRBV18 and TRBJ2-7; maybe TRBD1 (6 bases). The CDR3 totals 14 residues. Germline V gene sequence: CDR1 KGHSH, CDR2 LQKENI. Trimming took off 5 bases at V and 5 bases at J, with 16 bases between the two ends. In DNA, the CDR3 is TGTGCCAGCTCAAATATGGGACAAGCAGACGAGCAGTACTTC. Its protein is CASSNMGQADEQYF. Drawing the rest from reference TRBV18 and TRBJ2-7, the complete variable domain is NAGVMQNPRHLVRRRGQEARLRCSPMKGHSHVYWYRQLPEEGLKFMVYLQKENIIDESGMPKERFSAEFPKEGPSILRIQQVVRGDSAAYFCASSNMGQADEQYFGPGTRLTVT.

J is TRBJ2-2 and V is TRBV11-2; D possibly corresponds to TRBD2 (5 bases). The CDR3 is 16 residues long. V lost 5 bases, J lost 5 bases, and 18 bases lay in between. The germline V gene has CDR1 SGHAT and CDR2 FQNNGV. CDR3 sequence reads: CASSERGSAPTGELFF. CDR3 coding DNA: TGTGCCAGCAGCGAAAGAGGTAGCGCCCCAACCGGGGAGCTGTTTTTT. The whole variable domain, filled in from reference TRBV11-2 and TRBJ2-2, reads EAGVAQSPRYKIIEKRQSVAFWCNPISGHATLYWYQQILGQGPKLLIQFQNNGVVDDSQLPKDRFSAERLKGVDSTLKIQPAKLEDSAVYLCASSERGSAPTGELFFGEGSRLTVL.

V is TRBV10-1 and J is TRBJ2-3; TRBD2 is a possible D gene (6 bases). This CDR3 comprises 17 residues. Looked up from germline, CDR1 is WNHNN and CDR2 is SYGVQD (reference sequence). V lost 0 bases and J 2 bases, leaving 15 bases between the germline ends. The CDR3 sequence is CASSESNRLANTDTQYF. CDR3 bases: TGCGCCAGCAGTGAGTCGAATAGGCTAGCGAACACAGATACGCAGTATTTT.

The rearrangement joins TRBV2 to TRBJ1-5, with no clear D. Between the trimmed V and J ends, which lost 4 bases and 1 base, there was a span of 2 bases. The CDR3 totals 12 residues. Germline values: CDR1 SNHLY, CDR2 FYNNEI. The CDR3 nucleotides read TGTGCCAGCAGTGGGAGCAATCAGCCCCAGCATTTT. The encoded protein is CASSGSNQPQHF.